This T cell receptor beta chain came from a study of shared clonotypes between healthy human individuals. CDR3 length: 14 amino acids. The germline gives CDR1 SNHLY, CDR2 FYNNEI. V was cut by 6 bases and J by 2 bases, with 13 bases left in between. Sorted-subset replicate PCR reactions contained roughly 200 ng DNA, corresponding to around 30,000 T cell genomes. Method: immunoSEQ multiplex PCR; TCRdb's copy keeps in-frame clones and lacks some. The data show 800,000 to 1,200,000 clones, about 84% seen once. Regarding the study as a whole: When naive CD4 clonotypes were compared across a few donors, around 4.6% were shared.

Regarding this clone: Its antigen is currently unknown. This sample includes further DNA sequences coding for the same CDR3.

Sequenced input: memory CD4+ T cells from PBMCs. Documented subset: CD45RA-negative fraction. The source is a man younger than 35 in good health. Some clones in this sample may be carry-over from other donors' samples. The chain combines TRBV2 with TRBJ1-2; D not resolved. The CDR3 is CASRDRTGNYGYTF. CDR3 in DNA: TGTGCCAGCAGAGATCGGACGGGAAACTATGGCTACACCTTC.